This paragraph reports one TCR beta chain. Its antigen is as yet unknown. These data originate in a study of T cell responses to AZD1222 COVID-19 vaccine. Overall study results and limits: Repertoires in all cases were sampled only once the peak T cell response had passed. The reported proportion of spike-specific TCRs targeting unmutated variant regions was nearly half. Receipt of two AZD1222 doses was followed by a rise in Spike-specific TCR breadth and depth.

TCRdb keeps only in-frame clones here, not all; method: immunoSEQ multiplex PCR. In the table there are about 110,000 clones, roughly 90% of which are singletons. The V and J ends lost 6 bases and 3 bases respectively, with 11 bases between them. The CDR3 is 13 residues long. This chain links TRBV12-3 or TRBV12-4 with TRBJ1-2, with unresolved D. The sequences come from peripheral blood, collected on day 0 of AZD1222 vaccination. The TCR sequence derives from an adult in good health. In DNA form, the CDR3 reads TGTGCCAGCAGGCCATACAACGACTATGGCTACACCTTC. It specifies CASRPYNDYGYTF.